One T cell receptor beta chain is described in this entry. Its antigen is unknown. This sample is drawn from a study of identical twins. Study-level results: Conclusions came from cross-sectional statistical analysis, not from following the same donors.

CDR1 is SGHVS and CDR2 is FQNEAQ in the germline V gene. The V segment lost 1 base and the J segment 1 base; nucleotides outside the gene matches: 9. The CDR3 spans 17 residues. Template switching supplied a universal primer site; unique molecular identifiers were carried on the cDNA. MiXCR, run by TCRdb on the 5' RACE reads, gives a single entry per CDR3 protein. The sample comprises some 1,600,000 distinct CDR3 sequences, around a third of which are singletons, and roughly 0.3% rests with the top ten. Healthy Caucasians made up all donors. The receptor comes from a newborn girl in good health. This rearrangement joins TRBV7-8 to TRBJ1-1, with 7 bases identical to TRBD1. Specimen: cord blood. Here the CDR3 reads CASSLGAGGWSNTEAFF. CDR3 nucleotides: TGTGCCAGCAGCTTAGGGGCAGGGGGGTGGTCGAACACTGAAGCTTTCTTT.